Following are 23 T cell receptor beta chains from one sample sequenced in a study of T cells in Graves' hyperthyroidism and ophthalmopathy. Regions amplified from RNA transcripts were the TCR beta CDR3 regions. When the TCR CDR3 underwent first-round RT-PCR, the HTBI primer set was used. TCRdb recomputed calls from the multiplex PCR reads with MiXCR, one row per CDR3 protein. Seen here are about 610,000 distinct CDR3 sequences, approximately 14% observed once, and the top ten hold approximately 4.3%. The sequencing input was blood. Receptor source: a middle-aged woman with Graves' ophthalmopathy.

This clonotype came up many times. The DNA for the CDR3 is TGTGCCAGCAGCCGCACGACTGCCTACGAGCAGTACTTC. The encoded protein is CASSRTTAYEQYF. This chain joins TRBV7-3 and TRBJ2-7, with D unresolved. This CDR3 contains 13 residues. Deletions cut 5 bases from V and 2 bases from J, with 10 bases between. Germline lookup yields CDR1 SGHTA and CDR2 FQGTGA.

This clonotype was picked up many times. This CDR3 reads CSARTPETQYF. CDR3 bases: TGCAGTGCCCGAACCCCAGAGACCCAGTACTTC. The rearrangement uses TRBV20-1 and TRBJ2-5; D unresolved. This CDR3 has 11 amino acids. V shed 6 bases and J shed 4 bases, with 9 bases lying between them. CDR1 DFQATT and CDR2 SNEGSKA come from the germline V gene (reference sequence).

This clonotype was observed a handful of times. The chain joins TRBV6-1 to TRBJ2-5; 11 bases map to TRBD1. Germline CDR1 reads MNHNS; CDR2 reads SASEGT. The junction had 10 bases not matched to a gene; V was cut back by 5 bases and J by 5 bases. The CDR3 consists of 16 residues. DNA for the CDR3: TGTGCCAGCAGTCCTATACCCGGACAGGGGGCTGAGACCCAGTACTTC. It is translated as CASSPIPGQGAETQYF.

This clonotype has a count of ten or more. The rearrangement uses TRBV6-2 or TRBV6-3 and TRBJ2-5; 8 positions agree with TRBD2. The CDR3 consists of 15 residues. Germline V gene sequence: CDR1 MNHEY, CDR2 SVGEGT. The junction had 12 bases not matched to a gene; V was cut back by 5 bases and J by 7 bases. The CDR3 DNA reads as TGTGCCAGCAGTCAGCCTCGTAGCGGGGACGGGACCCAGTACTTC. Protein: CASSQPRSGDGTQYF.

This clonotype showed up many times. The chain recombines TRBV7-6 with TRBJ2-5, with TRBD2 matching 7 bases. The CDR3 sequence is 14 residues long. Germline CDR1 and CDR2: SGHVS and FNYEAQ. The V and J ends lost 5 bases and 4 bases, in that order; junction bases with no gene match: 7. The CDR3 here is CASSGGTGGETQYF. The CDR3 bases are TGTGCCAGCAGCGGGGGGACGGGAGGAGAGACCCAGTACTTC.

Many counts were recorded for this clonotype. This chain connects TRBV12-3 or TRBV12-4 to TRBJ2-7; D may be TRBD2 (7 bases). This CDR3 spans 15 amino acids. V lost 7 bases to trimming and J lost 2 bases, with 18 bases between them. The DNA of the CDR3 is TGTGCCAGCACCCAAGGGGGGGAGCTAGCCTACGAGCAGTACTTC. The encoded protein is CASTQGGELAYEQYF.

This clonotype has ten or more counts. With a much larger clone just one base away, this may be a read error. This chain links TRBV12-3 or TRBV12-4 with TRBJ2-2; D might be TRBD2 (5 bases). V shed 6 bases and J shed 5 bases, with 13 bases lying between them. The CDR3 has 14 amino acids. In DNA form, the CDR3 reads TGTGCCAGCAGCTCAGCCCTAGCTACCGGGGAGCTGTTTTTT. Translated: CASSSALATGELFF.

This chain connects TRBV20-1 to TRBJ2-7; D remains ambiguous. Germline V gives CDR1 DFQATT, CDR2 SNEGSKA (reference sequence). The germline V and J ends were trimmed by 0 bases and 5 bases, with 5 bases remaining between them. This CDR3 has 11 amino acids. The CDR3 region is CSARETDEQYF. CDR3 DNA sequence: TGCAGTGCTAGAGAGACCGACGAGCAGTACTTC.

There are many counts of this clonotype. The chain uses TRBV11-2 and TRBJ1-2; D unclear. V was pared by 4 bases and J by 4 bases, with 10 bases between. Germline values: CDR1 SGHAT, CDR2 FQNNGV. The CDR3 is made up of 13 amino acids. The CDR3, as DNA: TGTGCCAGCAGCTCAACTGCCGCCTATGGCTACACCTTC. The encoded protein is CASSSTAAYGYTF.

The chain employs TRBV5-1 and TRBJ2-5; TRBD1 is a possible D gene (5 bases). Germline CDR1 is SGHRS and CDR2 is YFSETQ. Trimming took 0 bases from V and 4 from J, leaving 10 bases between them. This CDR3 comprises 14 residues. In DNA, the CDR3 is TGCGCCAGCAGCTTGGCCTCACAGGCAGAGACCCAGTACTTC. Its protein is CASSLASQAETQYF.

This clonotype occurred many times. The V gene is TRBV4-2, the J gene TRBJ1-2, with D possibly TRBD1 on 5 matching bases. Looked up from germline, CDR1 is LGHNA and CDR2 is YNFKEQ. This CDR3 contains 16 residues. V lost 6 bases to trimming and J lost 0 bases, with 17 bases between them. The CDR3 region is CASRATGTGANYGYTF. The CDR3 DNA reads TGTGCCAGCAGAGCTACCGGGACCGGAGCTAACTATGGCTACACCTTC.

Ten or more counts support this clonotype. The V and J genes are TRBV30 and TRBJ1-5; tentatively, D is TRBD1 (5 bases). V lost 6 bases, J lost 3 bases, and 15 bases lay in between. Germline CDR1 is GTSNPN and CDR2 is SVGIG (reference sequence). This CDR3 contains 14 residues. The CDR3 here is CACSRRGNNQPQHF. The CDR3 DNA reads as TGTGCCTGTTCCAGGCGGGGGAACAATCAGCCCCAGCATTTT.

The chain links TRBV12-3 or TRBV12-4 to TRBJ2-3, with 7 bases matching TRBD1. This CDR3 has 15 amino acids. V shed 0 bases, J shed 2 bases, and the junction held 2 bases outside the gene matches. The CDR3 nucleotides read TGTGCCAGCAGTTTAGCTAGGGGGCCCACAGATACGCAGTATTTT. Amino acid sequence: CASSLARGPTDTQYF.

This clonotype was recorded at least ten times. Written as DNA, the CDR3 is TGTGCCAGCAGTCCCCAGGGGAGCAGCTATGGCTACACCTTC. This codes for CASSPQGSSYGYTF. The chain recombines TRBV6-2 or TRBV6-3 with TRBJ1-2; TRBD1 is a possible D gene (6 bases). Trimming stripped 5 bases from V and 4 bases from J, with 14 bases between. This CDR3 region has 14 residues. In germline, CDR1 is MNHEY, CDR2 SVGEGT.

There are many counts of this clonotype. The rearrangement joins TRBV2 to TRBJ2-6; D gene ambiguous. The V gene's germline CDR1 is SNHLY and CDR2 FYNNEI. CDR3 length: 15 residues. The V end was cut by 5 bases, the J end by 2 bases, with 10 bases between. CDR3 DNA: TGTGCCAGCAGTCCAGGACCGACTGGGGCCAACGTCCTGACTTTC. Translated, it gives CASSPGPTGANVLTF. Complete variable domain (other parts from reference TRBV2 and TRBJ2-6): EPEVTQTPSHQVTQMGQEVILRCVPISNHLYFYWYRQILGQKVEFLVSFYNNEISEKSEIFDDQFSVERPDGSNFTLKIRSTKLEDSAMYFCASSPGPTGANVLTFGAGSRLTVL.

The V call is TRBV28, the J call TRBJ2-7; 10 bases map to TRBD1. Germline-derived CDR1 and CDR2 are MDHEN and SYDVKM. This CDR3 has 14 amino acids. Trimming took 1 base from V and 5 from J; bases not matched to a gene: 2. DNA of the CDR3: TGTGCCAGCAGTTTATATGGGACAGGGGACGAGCAGTACTTC. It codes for CASSLYGTGDEQYF. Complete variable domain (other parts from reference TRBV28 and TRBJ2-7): DVKVTQSSRYLVKRTGEKVFLECVQDMDHENMFWYRQDPGLGLRLIYFSYDVKMKEKGDIPEGYSVSREKKERFSLILESASTNQTSMYLCASSLYGTGDEQYFGPGTRLTVT.

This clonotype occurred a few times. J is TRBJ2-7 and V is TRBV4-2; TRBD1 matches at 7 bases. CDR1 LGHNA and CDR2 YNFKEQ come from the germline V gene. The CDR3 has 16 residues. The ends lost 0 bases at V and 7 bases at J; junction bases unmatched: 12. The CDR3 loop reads CASSQDQRQGVEEQYF. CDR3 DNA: TGTGCCAGCAGCCAAGATCAAAGACAGGGAGTAGAGGAGCAGTACTTC.

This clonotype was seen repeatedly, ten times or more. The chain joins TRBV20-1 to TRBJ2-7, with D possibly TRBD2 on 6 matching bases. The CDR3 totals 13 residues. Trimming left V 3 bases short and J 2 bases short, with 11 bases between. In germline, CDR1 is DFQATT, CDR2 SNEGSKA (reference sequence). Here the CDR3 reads CSASILAAYEQYF. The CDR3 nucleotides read TGCAGTGCTAGTATCTTAGCGGCCTACGAGCAGTACTTC.

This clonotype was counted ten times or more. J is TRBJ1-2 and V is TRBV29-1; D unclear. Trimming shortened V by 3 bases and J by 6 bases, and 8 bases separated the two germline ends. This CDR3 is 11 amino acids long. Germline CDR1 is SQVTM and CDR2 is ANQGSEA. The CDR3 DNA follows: TGCAGCGTTGAGGAGCCCCATGGCTACACCTTC. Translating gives CSVEEPHGYTF.

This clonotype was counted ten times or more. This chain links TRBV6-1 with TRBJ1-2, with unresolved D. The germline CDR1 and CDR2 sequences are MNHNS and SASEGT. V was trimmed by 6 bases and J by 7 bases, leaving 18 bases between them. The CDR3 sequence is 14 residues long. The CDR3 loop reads CASSRGSLEGGYTF. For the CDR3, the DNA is TGTGCCAGCAGCCGCGGGAGTCTAGAGGGTGGCTACACCTTC.

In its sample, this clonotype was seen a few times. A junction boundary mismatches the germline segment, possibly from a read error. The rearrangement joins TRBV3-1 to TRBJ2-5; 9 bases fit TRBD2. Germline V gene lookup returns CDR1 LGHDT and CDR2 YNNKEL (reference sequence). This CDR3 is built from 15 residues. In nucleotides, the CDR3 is TGTGCCGGCAGCCGAGAAGCGGGGGGCAGGGAGACCCAGTACTTC. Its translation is CAGSREAGGRETQYF.

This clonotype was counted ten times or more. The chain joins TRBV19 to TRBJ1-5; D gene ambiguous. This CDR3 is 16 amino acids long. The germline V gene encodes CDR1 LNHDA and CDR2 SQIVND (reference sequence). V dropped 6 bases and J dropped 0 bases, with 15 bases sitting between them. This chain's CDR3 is CASRPLTEYSNQPQHF. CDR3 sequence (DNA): TGTGCCAGTAGGCCCTTAACAGAGTATAGCAATCAGCCCCAGCATTTT. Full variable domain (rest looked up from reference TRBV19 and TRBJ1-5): DGGITQSPKYLFRKEGQNVTLSCEQNLNHDAMYWYRQDPGQGLRLIYYSQIVNDFQKGDIAEGYSVSREKKESFPLTVTSAQKNPTAFYLCASRPLTEYSNQPQHFGDGTRLSIL.

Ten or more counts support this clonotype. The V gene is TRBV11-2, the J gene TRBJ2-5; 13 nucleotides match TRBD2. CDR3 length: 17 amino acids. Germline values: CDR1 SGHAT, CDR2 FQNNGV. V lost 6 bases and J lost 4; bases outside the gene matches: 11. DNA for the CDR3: TGTGCCAGCAGTCCAATCACTAGCGGGAGGGCCCCAGAGACCCAGTACTTC. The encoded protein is CASSPITSGRAPETQYF. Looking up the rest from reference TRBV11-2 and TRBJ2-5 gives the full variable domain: EAGVAQSPRYKIIEKRQSVAFWCNPISGHATLYWYQQILGQGPKLLIQFQNNGVVDDSQLPKDRFSAERLKGVDSTLKIQPAKLEDSAVYLCASSPITSGRAPETQYFGPGTRLLVL.